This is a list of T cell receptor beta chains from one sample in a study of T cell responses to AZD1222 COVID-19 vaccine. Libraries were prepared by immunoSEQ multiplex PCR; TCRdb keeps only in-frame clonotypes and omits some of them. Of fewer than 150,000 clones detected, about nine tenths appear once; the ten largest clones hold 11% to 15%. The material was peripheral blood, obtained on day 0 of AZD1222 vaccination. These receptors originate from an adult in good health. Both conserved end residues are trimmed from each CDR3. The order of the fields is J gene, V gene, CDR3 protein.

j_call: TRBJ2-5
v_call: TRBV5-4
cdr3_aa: ASSAGLASEETQY

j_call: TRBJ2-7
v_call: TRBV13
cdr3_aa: ASSFSGRTYSSYEQY

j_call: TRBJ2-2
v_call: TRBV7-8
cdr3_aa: ASSLSGDLAGELF

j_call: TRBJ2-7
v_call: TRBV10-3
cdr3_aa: AISGTSGATYEQY

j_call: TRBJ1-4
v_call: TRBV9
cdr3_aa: ASSVSPNEKLF

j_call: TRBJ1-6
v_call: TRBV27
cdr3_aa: ASSSGWTGNSPLH

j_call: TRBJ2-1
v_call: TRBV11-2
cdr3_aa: ASSPLSGTSFEQF

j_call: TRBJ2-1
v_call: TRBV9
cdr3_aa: ASSPRGSERYNEQF

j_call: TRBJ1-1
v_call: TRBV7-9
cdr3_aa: ASSLAGLNTEAF

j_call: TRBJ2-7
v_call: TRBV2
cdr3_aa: ASSEGGSYEQY

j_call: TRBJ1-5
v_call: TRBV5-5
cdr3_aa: ASSLTGQINQPQH

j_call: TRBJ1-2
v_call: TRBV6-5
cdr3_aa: ASRVQGATGGYT

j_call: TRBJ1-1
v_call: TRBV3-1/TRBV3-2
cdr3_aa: ASSYRTENTEAF

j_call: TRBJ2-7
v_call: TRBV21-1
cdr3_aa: ASSYGQGSTYEQY

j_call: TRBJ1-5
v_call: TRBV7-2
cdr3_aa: ASSLQEYQPQH

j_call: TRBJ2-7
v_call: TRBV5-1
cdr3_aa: ASSLGHYEQY

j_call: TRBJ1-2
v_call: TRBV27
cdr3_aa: ASSPPGWGNYGYT

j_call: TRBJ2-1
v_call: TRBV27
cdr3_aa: ASSLLGAISYNEQF

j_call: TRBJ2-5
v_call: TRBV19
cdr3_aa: ASSIGSGGETQY

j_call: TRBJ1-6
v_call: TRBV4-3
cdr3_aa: ASSQGQGLSSPLH

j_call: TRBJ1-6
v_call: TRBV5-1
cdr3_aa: ASSTGVYGYSPLH

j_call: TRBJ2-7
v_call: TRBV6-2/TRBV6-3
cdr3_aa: ASSHSVGLAYEQY

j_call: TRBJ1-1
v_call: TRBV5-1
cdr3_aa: ASSFGTEAF

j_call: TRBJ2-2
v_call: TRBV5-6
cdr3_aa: ASSLYGGGTGELF

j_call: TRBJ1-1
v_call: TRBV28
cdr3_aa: ATPGGAF

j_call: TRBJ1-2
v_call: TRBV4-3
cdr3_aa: ASSQDRGHAGYT

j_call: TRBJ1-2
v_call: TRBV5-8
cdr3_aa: ASSSARGRDFGYT

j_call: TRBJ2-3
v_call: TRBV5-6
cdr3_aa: ASSLVRGPTTDTQY

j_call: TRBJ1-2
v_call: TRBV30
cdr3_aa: AFRGTHTYT

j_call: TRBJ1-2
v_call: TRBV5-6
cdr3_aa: ASSLQGANYGYT

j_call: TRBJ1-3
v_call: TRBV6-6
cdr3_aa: ASSYRDRGNTIY

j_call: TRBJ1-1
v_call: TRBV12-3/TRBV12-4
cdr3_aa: ASSFQRTEAF

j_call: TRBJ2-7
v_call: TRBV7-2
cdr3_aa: ASRSTGQGREQY

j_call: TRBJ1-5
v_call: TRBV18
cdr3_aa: ASSPGQPQH

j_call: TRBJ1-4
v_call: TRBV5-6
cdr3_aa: ASTALHRASNEKLF

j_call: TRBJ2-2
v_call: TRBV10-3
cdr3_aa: AISDGRAGDTGELF

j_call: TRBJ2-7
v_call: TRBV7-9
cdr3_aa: ASSPTQGVGFRFSNEQY

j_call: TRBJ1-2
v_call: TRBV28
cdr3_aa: ASSAGGRGYT

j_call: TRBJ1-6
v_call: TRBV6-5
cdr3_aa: ASSYSPQGAKSPLH

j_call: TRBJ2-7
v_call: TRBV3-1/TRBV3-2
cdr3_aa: ASSQDLVGYEQY

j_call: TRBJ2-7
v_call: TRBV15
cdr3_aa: ATSRPGTLLSYEQY

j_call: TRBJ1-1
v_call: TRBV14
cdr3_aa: ASSQAGRATEAF

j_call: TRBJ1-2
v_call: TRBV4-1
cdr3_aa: ASSQDRYDLTRKDYGYT